The 14 T cell receptor beta chains reported below all come from one sample, sequenced in a study of T cell repertoires in cytomegalovirus infection. MiXCR, run by TCRdb on the reads, gives a single entry per CDR3 protein. In the table there are about 830,000 distinct CDR3 sequences, 32% of which are singletons. Their antigens remain unidentified. The sample in question was cultured CD8+ T cells from PBMCs, obtained from culture after CMV antigen stimulation. These receptors all come from a human donor in good health (CMV status not recorded). Some clones in this sample may be carry-over from other donors' samples.

This clonotype was observed a few times. The CDR3 nucleotides read TGTGCCACCAGTGATCGAAAGACAAGAAGCACAGATACGCAGTATTTT. Translating gives CATSDRKTRSTDTQYF. The chain joins TRBV24-1 to TRBJ2-3; D not resolved. This CDR3 is built from 16 residues. From germline, CDR1 is KGHDR and CDR2 SFDVKD. V dropped 3 bases and J dropped 0 bases, with 12 bases sitting between them.

Regarding this clonotype: This sequence may be a read error, since a much larger clone differs from it by one base. The V and J genes are TRBV7-8 and TRBJ2-1; 9 bases match TRBD1. The CDR3 is made up of 18 amino acids. Germline CDR1 reads SGHVS; CDR2 reads FQNEAQ. The CDR3, as DNA: TGTGCCGGCAGCCCTAGGGGGCGGGACAGGGTAATCGACAATGAGCAGTTCTTC. Its translation: CAGSPRGRDRVIDNEQFF.

The chain has TRBV2 and TRBJ1-4; tentative D call: TRBD1 (6 bases). There are 18 residues in the CDR3. Looked up from germline, CDR1 is SNHLY and CDR2 is FYNNEI. Trimming cost V 1 base and J 0 bases, with 15 bases left between them. The CDR3 spells CASSEDGQILATNEKLFF. CDR3 sequence (DNA): TGTGCCAGCAGTGAAGATGGACAGATCCTCGCAACTAATGAAAAACTGTTTTTT.

This clonotype was found once. The CDR3 sequence: CASSVVPSRGGYTF. Written as DNA, the CDR3 is TGTGCCAGCAGCGTAGTTCCGTCCCGAGGGGGCTACACCTTC. The gene calls are TRBV9 and TRBJ1-2, with D unclear. The V and J ends lost 0 bases and 8 bases respectively, with 14 bases between them. This CDR3 region has 14 residues. Germline V CDR1 and CDR2: SGDLS, YYNGEE.

In its sample, this clonotype was seen a few times. The chain employs TRBV6-2 or TRBV6-3 and TRBJ1-1; possible D gene TRBD1, 6 bases. This CDR3 has 14 residues. Germline CDR1 reads MNHEY; CDR2 reads SVGEGT. Trimming took off 5 bases at V and 7 bases at J, with 17 bases between the two ends. CDR3 DNA sequence: TGTGCCAGCAGTCTAATCGATCAGGGGATTGAAGCTTTCTTT. Amino acids: CASSLIDQGIEAFF.

This clonotype has a count of ten or more. The chain combines TRBV7-8 with TRBJ2-3, with D uncertain. This CDR3 is 16 amino acids long. CDR1 and CDR2 (germline): SGHVS, FQNEAQ. V dropped 2 bases and J dropped 2 bases, with 14 bases sitting between them. CDR3 in amino acids: CASSLNRKHNTDTQYF. In DNA, the CDR3 is TGTGCCAGCAGCTTAAACCGGAAACACAACACAGATACGCAGTATTTT.

This rearrangement joins TRBV10-3 to TRBJ2-1, with D perhaps matching TRBD2 (5 bases). The V end lost 7 bases, the J end lost 5 bases, and 18 bases lay between the germline ends. The CDR3 loop spans 15 amino acids. Germline V gene sequence: CDR1 ENHRY, CDR2 SYGVKD. The CDR3 is CAITVRGKGDNEQFF. The DNA for the CDR3 is TGTGCCATCACTGTTCGGGGAAAGGGAGACAATGAGCAGTTCTTC.

This clonotype was counted only a few times. The V and J genes are TRBV7-9 and TRBJ1-1, with 8 positions matching TRBD1. The CDR3 runs to 12 residues. CDR1 is SEHNR, CDR2 FQNEAQ, per germline (reference sequence). J gave up 4 bases and V 11 bases, and 6 bases lay outside the gene matches. The CDR3 protein is CAGRTGSTEAFF. CDR3 in DNA: TGTGCCGGTCGGACAGGGAGCACTGAAGCTTTCTTT.

This clonotype was seen ten or more times. The rearrangement links TRBV6-5 to TRBJ2-7; D is possibly TRBD2 (6 bases). V shed 1 base and J shed 6 bases, with 10 bases lying between them. The CDR3 has 13 residues. Germline-derived CDR1 and CDR2 are MNHEY and SVGAGI. This CDR3 is CASSYYQGGEQYV. The DNA of the CDR3 is TGTGCCAGCAGTTACTATCAGGGAGGCGAGCAGTACGTC.

This clonotype was counted many times. The rearrangement links TRBV12-3 or TRBV12-4 to TRBJ1-5; D may be TRBD1 (5 bases). The length of the CDR3 is 18 residues. Trimming removed 3 bases at V and 2 bases at J, with 20 bases between. The CDR3 sequence: CASSLEGMWGKGNQPQHF. CDR3 DNA: TGTGCCAGCAGTTTGGAGGGAATGTGGGGGAAGGGCAATCAGCCCCAGCATTTT.

This chain joins TRBV11-2 and TRBJ1-2; possible D gene TRBD1, 5 bases. CDR3 length: 16 residues. Germline CDR1 and CDR2: SGHAT and FQNNGV. V was trimmed by 5 bases and J by 0 bases, leaving 16 bases between them. DNA of the CDR3: TGTGCCAGCAGCCAGGCCGACAGTGACCCTAACTATGGCTACACCTTC. It codes for CASSQADSDPNYGYTF.

This clonotype has only a few counts. The chain has TRBV20-1 and TRBJ2-1; TRBD2 matches 9 bases. The length of the CDR3 is 16 residues. The ends lost 2 bases at V and 6 bases at J; junction bases unmatched: 11. Per germline, CDR1 DFQATT and CDR2 SNEGSKA (reference sequence). The chain's CDR3 is CSARPSLAGVTNEQFF. In DNA, the CDR3 is TGCAGTGCTAGACCCTCATTAGCGGGGGTCACCAATGAGCAGTTCTTC.

This clonotype was seen many times. The chain joins TRBV12-5 to TRBJ2-7, with D perhaps TRBD1 (6 bases). The CDR3 totals 12 residues. The germline V and J ends were trimmed by 6 bases and 6 bases, with 12 bases remaining between them. CDR1 is LGHNT and CDR2 is FRNRAP in the germline V gene. DNA for the CDR3: TGTGCTAGTGGCCCGCAGGGGCCCGAGCAGTACTTC. This translates into CASGPQGPEQYF.

This sequence joins TRBV10-3 and TRBJ2-3; 9 bases agree with TRBD2. Germline values: CDR1 ENHRY, CDR2 SYGVKD. The CDR3 contains 15 residues. Trimming at V came to 3 bases and at J to 4 bases, leaving 5 bases not matched to a gene. The CDR3 reads CAISDASGAPDTQYF. The CDR3 region has the DNA TGTGCCATCAGTGATGCTAGCGGGGCCCCAGATACGCAGTATTTT.